Reported below is one T cell receptor beta chain. Its matching antigen is unknown. With 60 Vbeta and 13 Jbeta primers, the PCR was carried out. Data came from immunoSEQ multiplex PCR; TCRdb stores just in-frame clones and leaves some out. Here the sample spans under 150,000 clones, roughly 80% being singletons. This specimen comes from a study of cytomegalovirus exposure and HLA in healthy donors. Across the whole study: There were fewer than 130 million unique TCR beta sequences, drawn from approximately 190 million T cells, in an earlier analysis. Overall study results and limits: Accurate predictions that matched the HLA-A and HLA-B alleles of most subjects were reportedly made from TCR beta sequences. The authors later found most CMV-associated TCR beta chains appeared HLA-restricted. An analysis done earlier found most TCR beta V segments productive about 87% or about 30% of the time.

This CDR3 is built from 17 residues. Looked up from germline, CDR1 is SGHRS and CDR2 is YFSETQ. Trimming cost V 4 bases and J 0 bases; bases outside gene matches: 6. This clonotype was sampled from a male donor in good health and CMV-seronegative. Sequencing was performed on PBMCs. V is TRBV5-1 and J is TRBJ2-1; 11 nucleotides agree with TRBD2. The CDR3 sequence is CASSLKTSGVSYNEQFF. The CDR3 bases are TGCGCCAGCAGCCTAAAGACTAGCGGGGTCTCCTACAATGAGCAGTTCTTC. The full variable domain, its missing parts supplied by reference TRBV5-1 and TRBJ2-1, is KAGVTQTPRYLIKTRGQQVTLSCSPISGHRSVSWYQQTPGQGLQFLFEYFSETQRNKGNFPGRFSGRQFSNSRSEMNVSTLELGDSALYLCASSLKTSGVSYNEQFFGPGTRLTVL.